This TCR beta chain was sequenced for a study of cytotoxic CD8 clonotypes in ibrutinib-treated CLL. Study findings and constraints: Clonality grew at ibrutinib response; at progression, it decreased back toward baseline. Progressing and sustained-remission patients had different sampling times.

The CDR3 runs to 15 residues. The ends were cut back, 4 bases at V and 7 bases at J, with 17 bases in the middle. Per germline, CDR1 SGHAT and CDR2 FQNNGV. Profiling relied on immunoSEQ multiplex PCR, and the TCRdb table lists in-frame clones only, not all of them. The sample holds around 70,000 clones, about nine tenths seen once. About this clone: Its cognate antigen is unknown.

The specimen comprised PBMCs, sampled after 12 months of ibrutinib treatment. The rearrangement uses TRBV11-2 and TRBJ2-1; D gene uncertain. This clonotype was obtained from a human donor with chronic lymphocytic leukemia. CDR3 protein: CASSSHLERSNEQFF. CDR3 DNA sequence: TGTGCCAGCAGCTCACACCTAGAGCGATCGAATGAGCAGTTCTTC. Complete variable domain (other parts from reference TRBV11-2 and TRBJ2-1): EAGVAQSPRYKIIEKRQSVAFWCNPISGHATLYWYQQILGQGPKLLIQFQNNGVVDDSQLPKDRFSAERLKGVDSTLKIQPAKLEDSAVYLCASSSHLERSNEQFFGPGTRLTVL.